The entry below gives a single T cell receptor (beta chain) sequence along with its context. Time point meaning: pretreatment peripheral blood. This sample is part of a study of PD-L1 blockade in urothelial cancer. The germline CDR1 and CDR2 sequences are SGHTA and FQGTGA. V lost 6 bases and J lost 2, with 11 bases in between. The CDR3 consists of 14 residues. Produced via immunoSEQ multiplex PCR; TCRdb's table is partial and in-frame only. The sample lists tens of thousands of clones; 90% were seen once. The sequence was obtained from a man aged 60 to 75 with urothelial cancer. Sequencing used PBMCs, obtained around atezolizumab (anti-PD-L1) treatment. The chain recombines TRBV7-3 with TRBJ1-5; a weak D match, TRBD1 (6 bases). The CDR3 DNA follows: TGTGCCAGCAGTAACAGGGACGGCAATCAGCCCCAGCATTTT. It specifies CASSNRDGNQPQHF.